This entry lists 22 T cell receptor beta chains sequenced from one sample in a study of T cells in Graves' hyperthyroidism and ophthalmopathy. Amplified TCR beta CDR3 regions derived from RNA transcripts. The HTBI primer set served for first-round RT-PCR of the TCR CDR3. TCRdb recomputed calls from the multiplex PCR reads with MiXCR, one row per CDR3 protein. The table records more than 550,000 distinct CDR3 sequences, over 15% of them present only once. Sequenced: blood. The origin of the receptors is a woman in her 50s with Graves' hyperthyroidism that later progressed to Graves' ophthalmopathy.

As to this clonotype: A much larger clonotype is one base distant, so this may be a read error. The CDR3 DNA reads as TGTGCCAGCAGTCATGGGGTCGAGGGCCAAGGGACCCAGTACTTC. Its protein product is CASSHGVEGQGTQYF. V is TRBV12-3 or TRBV12-4 and J is TRBJ2-5; D might be TRBD2 (5 bases). There are 15 residues in the CDR3.

The chain recombines TRBV7-6 with TRBJ1-1; tentative D call: TRBD1 (5 bases). CDR1 is SGHVS, CDR2 FNYEAQ, per germline. V lost 5 bases and J 10 bases, leaving 11 bases between the germline ends. This CDR3 has 11 amino acids. CDR3 sequence reads: CASSGWGGAFF. CDR3 nucleotides: TGTGCCAGCAGCGGATGGGGGGGAGCTTTCTTT.

This clonotype was observed a handful of times. The V gene is TRBV20-1, the J gene TRBJ2-3; TRBD2 matches 9 bases. Per the germline V gene, CDR1 is DFQATT and CDR2 is SNEGSKA (reference sequence). V was pared by 3 bases and J by 5 bases, with 18 bases of the junction left unmatched. The CDR3 runs 18 residues. The CDR3 DNA sequence: TGCAGTGCTAGGATTAACGTCCTAGCGGGAATCGAGAGAGATACGCAGTATTTT. Its protein is CSARINVLAGIERDTQYF.

The genes are TRBV27 and TRBJ2-7, with D uncertain. Trimming left V 2 bases short and J 6 bases short, with 17 bases between. The CDR3 runs 15 residues. Germline-derived CDR1 and CDR2 are MNHEY and SMNVEV (reference sequence). CDR3 DNA sequence: TGTGCCAGCAGTTTACTAAGGGAAAACCCCCTCGAGCAGTACTTC. Protein product: CASSLLRENPLEQYF.

This clonotype has just a few counts. The genes are TRBV9 and TRBJ2-7, with 10 bases matching TRBD2. Per germline, CDR1 SGDLS and CDR2 YYNGEE. The CDR3 extends over 15 amino acids. The V gene end was trimmed by 3 bases and the J gene end by 3 bases; junction bases not matched to a gene: 6. Here the CDR3 DNA reads TGTGCCAGCAGCGATGGAGCGGGGGGGAACTACGAGCAGTACTTC. Translating gives CASSDGAGGNYEQYF.

This clonotype was observed a few times. The V call is TRBV7-8, the J call TRBJ1-5; 11 bases align to TRBD1. The V gene end was trimmed by 2 bases and the J gene end by 5 bases; junction bases not matched to a gene: 14. The CDR3 spans 19 residues. The germline CDR1 and CDR2 sequences are SGHVS and FQNEAQ. CDR3 sequence: CASSLHQGTPGQGDQPQHF. The CDR3 DNA sequence: TGTGCCAGCAGCTTACACCAGGGAACGCCGGGACAGGGGGATCAGCCCCAGCATTTT.

This clonotype turned up a few times. The chain employs TRBV15 and TRBJ1-1, with a tentative D call TRBD1 (5 bases). Looked up from germline, CDR1 is LNHNV and CDR2 is YYDKDF (reference sequence). The length of the CDR3 is 14 residues. The V end lost 0 bases, the J end lost 4 bases, and 9 bases lay between the germline ends. The CDR3 region has the DNA TGTGCCACCAGCAGAGATCGGGGGAGCACTGAAGCTTTCTTT. This codes for CATSRDRGSTEAFF.

In this sample, this clonotype turned up a few times. The chain is built from TRBV27 and TRBJ2-7; D ambiguous. The CDR3 is 14 amino acids. Germline V gene data show CDR1 as MNHEY and CDR2 as SMNVEV (reference sequence). The V end lost 1 base, the J end lost 0 bases, and 7 bases lay between the germline ends. The DNA of the CDR3 is TGTGCCAGCAGTTTATTGGCAGACTCCTACGAGCAGTACTTC. Its translation is CASSLLADSYEQYF.

This clonotype has ten or more counts. The V gene is TRBV12-3 or TRBV12-4, the J gene TRBJ1-1; TRBD1 might be the D (5 bases). CDR3 length: 15 residues. Between the trimmed V and J ends, which lost 1 base and 3 bases, there was a span of 12 bases. DNA for the CDR3: TGTGCCAGCAGTTTAGGGGCCAGGGAGGACACTGAAGCTTTCTTT. This encodes CASSLGAREDTEAFF.

Ten or more counts support this clonotype. The chain employs TRBV11-2 and TRBJ1-6; weak D call: TRBD1 (5 bases). The CDR3 contains 14 residues. In germline, CDR1 is SGHAT, CDR2 FQNNGV. Trimming removed 5 bases from V and 6 bases from J, with 11 bases in between. This CDR3 is CASSTRVGNSPLHF. DNA of the CDR3: TGTGCCAGCAGCACCAGGGTCGGTAATTCACCCCTCCACTTT.

This clonotype was detected ten times or more. This chain links TRBV5-1 with TRBJ2-7; 8 nucleotides align to TRBD1. The CDR3 runs 14 residues. CDR1 and CDR2 (germline): SGHRS, YFSETQ. V lost 4 bases to trimming and J lost 1 base; unmatched junction nucleotides: 4. The CDR3 DNA reads as TGCGCCAGCAGCCTTCGGACAGGGTCCTACGAGCAGTACTTC. Encoded protein: CASSLRTGSYEQYF.

The V call is TRBV28, the J call TRBJ2-1; D gene ambiguous. The V end lost 5 bases, the J end lost 7 bases, and 12 bases lay between the germline ends. CDR3 length: 13 residues. The germline V gene encodes CDR1 MDHEN and CDR2 SYDVKM. The CDR3 DNA sequence: TGTGCCAGCAGTACCCGCCCCACAAATGAGCAGTTCTTC. It yields the protein CASSTRPTNEQFF.

This clonotype was detected many times. The chain combines TRBV6-5 with TRBJ1-4; a possible D gene is TRBD1 (6 bases). Germline V gives CDR1 MNHEY, CDR2 SVGAGI. The CDR3 contains 17 residues. V lost 0 bases, J lost 8 bases, and 19 bases lay in between. This CDR3 reads CASSYSYGDGGGEKLFF. The CDR3 DNA sequence: TGTGCCAGCAGTTACTCCTACGGAGACGGGGGCGGGGAAAAACTGTTTTTT.

This clonotype was recorded a few times. The chain uses TRBV10-1 and TRBJ2-2, with D unclear. Germline CDR1 reads WNHNN; CDR2 reads SYGVQD (reference sequence). The CDR3 has 13 amino acids. V gave up 5 bases and J gave up 5 bases, with 9 bases separating them. The CDR3 region is CASSISRTGELFF. The CDR3 coding sequence is TGCGCCAGCAGTATTAGCCGTACCGGGGAGCTGTTTTTT.

This clonotype occurred a few times. The gene calls are TRBV3-1 and TRBJ1-2, with D uncertain. The length of the CDR3 is 14 residues. Trimming pared 5 bases from V and 4 bases from J, leaving 14 bases between. Germline V gene lookup returns CDR1 LGHDT and CDR2 YNNKEL (reference sequence). CDR3 in amino acids: CASSCKHESYGYTF. CDR3 DNA sequence: TGTGCCAGCAGCTGCAAGCACGAATCCTATGGCTACACCTTC.

The V call is TRBV5-1, the J call TRBJ2-1, with 7 bases aligning to TRBD1. Germline V gives CDR1 SGHRS, CDR2 YFSETQ. This CDR3 has 15 amino acids. The J segment lost 8 bases and the V segment lost 4 bases, leaving 12 bases of the junction unmatched. The CDR3 region has the DNA TGCGCCAGCAGCCTAGGGACAGCGCCTACCGATGAGCAGTTCTTC. Its protein is CASSLGTAPTDEQFF.

V usage is TRBV30 and J usage is TRBJ2-7; D call uncertain. Per germline, CDR1 GTSNPN and CDR2 SVGIG (reference sequence). This CDR3 is 10 amino acids long. V shed 6 bases and J shed 1 base, with 4 bases lying between them. This CDR3 reads CACESYEQYF. The DNA of the CDR3 is TGTGCCTGTGAGTCCTACGAGCAGTACTTC.

This clonotype was seen at least ten times. This chain joins TRBV2 and TRBJ2-5; no reliable D call. With 2 bases removed from V and 7 bases from J, the gap between germline ends came to 14 bases. The germline V gene encodes CDR1 SNHLY and CDR2 FYNNEI. This CDR3 contains 14 residues. CDR3 sequence reads: CASSEFYRVGTQYF. The CDR3 coding sequence is TGTGCCAGCAGTGAATTTTATCGGGTTGGGACCCAGTACTTC.

This clonotype was counted a single time. The rearrangement uses TRBV3-1 and TRBJ2-5; D might be TRBD1 (6 bases). With 4 bases removed from V and 4 bases from J, the gap between germline ends came to 10 bases. This CDR3 comprises 13 residues. The germline V gene encodes CDR1 LGHDT and CDR2 YNNKEL (reference sequence). The CDR3 here is CASSLPTGETQYF. CDR3 sequence (DNA): TGTGCCAGCAGCCTCCCGACAGGAGAGACCCAGTACTTC.

This chain joins TRBV6-1 and TRBJ1-5; no clear D. The CDR3 is 14 amino acids. Deletions cut 8 bases from V and 0 bases from J, with 11 bases between. From germline, CDR1 is MNHNS and CDR2 SASEGT. The CDR3 loop is CASRSTSSNQPQHF. The CDR3 region has the DNA TGTGCCAGCCGGTCTACAAGTAGCAATCAGCCCCAGCATTTT.

V and J are TRBV7-9 and TRBJ1-2; maybe TRBD1 (5 bases). V was shortened by 5 bases and J by 7 bases, with 11 bases between the two germline ends. CDR1 is SEHNR, CDR2 FQNEAQ, per germline (reference sequence). This CDR3 spans 12 amino acids. CDR3 bases: TGTGCCAGCAGCACCGGACAATTTGGCTACACCTTC. This sequence encodes CASSTGQFGYTF. Filled out from reference TRBV7-9 and TRBJ1-2, the complete variable domain reads DTGVSQNPRHKITKRGQNVTFRCDPISEHNRLYWYRQTLGQGPEFLTYFQNEAQLEKSRLLSDRFSAERPKGSFSTLEIQRTEQGDSAMYLCASSTGQFGYTFGSGTRLTVV.

This clonotype has ten or more counts. The chain employs TRBV30 and TRBJ1-5; weak D call: TRBD1 (6 bases). This CDR3 comprises 13 residues. Germline-derived CDR1 and CDR2 are GTSNPN and SVGIG (reference sequence). V gave up 7 bases and J gave up 3 bases, with 13 bases separating them. The DNA for the CDR3 is TGTGCCTACGCCGGGACAACCAATCAGCCCCAGCATTTT. It translates to CAYAGTTNQPQHF.